This TCR beta chain was profiled in a study of OX40 agonist ivuxolimab in advanced cancers. Across the study: Patients achieving partial responses numbered three: one hepatocellular carcinoma case and two cutaneous melanoma cases.

Libraries were prepared by immunoSEQ multiplex PCR; TCRdb keeps only in-frame clonotypes and omits some of them. The sample shows 90,000 to 130,000 clones, roughly 90% of them seen only once. With 4 bases removed from V and 3 bases from J, the gap between germline ends came to 9 bases. The CDR3 contains 13 residues. Germline V gene data show CDR1 as SNHLY and CDR2 as FYNNEI. Remarks on this clone: Its target is unknown.

The study's findings and limits: Among the lowest peripheral clonal expansion occurred in 0.1-3.0 mg/kg partial responders.

Patients who had autoimmune disease history or got systemic immunosuppression were left out. Sequences were derived from CD4+ or CD8+ T cells sorted from blood, sampled in a trial of the OX40 agonist ivuxolimab. This receptor was identified in an adult with an advanced solid tumor such as melanoma, head and neck, liver or kidney cancer. This chain links TRBV2 with TRBJ2-5; D uncertain. The CDR3 bases are TGTGCCAGCAGTGGTGGGTTAAAAGAGACCCAGTACTTC. Protein: CASSGGLKETQYF.